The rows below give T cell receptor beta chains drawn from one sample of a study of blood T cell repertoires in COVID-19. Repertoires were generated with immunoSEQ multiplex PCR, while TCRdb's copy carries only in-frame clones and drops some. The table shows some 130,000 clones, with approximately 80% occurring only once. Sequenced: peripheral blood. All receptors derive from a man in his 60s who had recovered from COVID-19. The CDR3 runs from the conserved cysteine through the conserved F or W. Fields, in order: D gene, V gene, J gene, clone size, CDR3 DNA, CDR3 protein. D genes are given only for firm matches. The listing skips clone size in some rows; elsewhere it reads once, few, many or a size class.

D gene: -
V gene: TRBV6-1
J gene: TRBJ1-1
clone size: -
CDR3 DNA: TGTGCCAGCAGTGAAAGCAGGACAGACCGAAACACTGAAGCTTTCTTT
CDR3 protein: CASSESRTDRNTEAFF

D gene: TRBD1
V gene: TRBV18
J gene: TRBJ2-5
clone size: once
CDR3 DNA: TGTGCCAGCTCAACCCGGGACAGGGGAGAGACCCAGTACTTC
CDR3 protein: CASSTRDRGETQYF

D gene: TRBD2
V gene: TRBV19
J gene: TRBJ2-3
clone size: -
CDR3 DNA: TGTGCCAGTAACATAGGACTAGCGGGAGAAGATACGCAGTATTTT
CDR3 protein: CASNIGLAGEDTQYF

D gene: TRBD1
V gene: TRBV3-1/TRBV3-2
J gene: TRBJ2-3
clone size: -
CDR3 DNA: TGTGCCAGCAGCCAATACAGGGGTGGAGATACGCAGTATTTT
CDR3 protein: CASSQYRGGDTQYF

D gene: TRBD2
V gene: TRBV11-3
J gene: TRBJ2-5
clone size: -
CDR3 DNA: TGTGCCAGCAGCGTCCGGGAGGGGGGGCTCGAGGAGACCCAGTACTTC
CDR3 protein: CASSVREGGLEETQYF

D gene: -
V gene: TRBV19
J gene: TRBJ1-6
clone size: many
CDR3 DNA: TGTGCCAGTAGTCCGGGGGTCGTGAGGAATTCACCCCTCCACTTT
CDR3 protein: CASSPGVVRNSPLHF

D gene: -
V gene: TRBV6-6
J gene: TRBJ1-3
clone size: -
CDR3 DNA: TGTGCCAGCAGTTCTCGGAGCTCTGGAAACACCATATATTTT
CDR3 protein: CASSSRSSGNTIYF

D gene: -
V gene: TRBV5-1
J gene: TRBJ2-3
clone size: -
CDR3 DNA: TGCGCCAGCAGCTTGAGACAGACAACAGATACGCAGTATTTT
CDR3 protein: CASSLRQTTDTQYF

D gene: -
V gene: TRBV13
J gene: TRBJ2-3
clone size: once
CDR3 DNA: TGTGCCAGCAGCTCGCCGACAAACAGGGCCAGCACAGATACGCAGTATTTT
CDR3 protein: CASSSPTNRASTDTQYF

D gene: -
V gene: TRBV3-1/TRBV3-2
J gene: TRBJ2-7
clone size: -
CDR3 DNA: TGTGCCAGCAGCCAAGGGATGGGGCAGGTATACGAGCAGTACTTC
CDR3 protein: CASSQGMGQVYEQYF

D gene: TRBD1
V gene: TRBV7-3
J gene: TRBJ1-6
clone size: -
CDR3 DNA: TGTGCCAGCAGCTTAAATCCACCCGGTGGGACAGGGGGCTACACCCTCCACTTT
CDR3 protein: CASSLNPPGGTGGYTLHF

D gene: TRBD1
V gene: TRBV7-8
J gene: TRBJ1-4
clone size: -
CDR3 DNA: TGTGCCAGCAGCCCCCGTGCCGGACAGGGGGAATTACTGTTTTTT
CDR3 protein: CASSPRAGQGELLFF

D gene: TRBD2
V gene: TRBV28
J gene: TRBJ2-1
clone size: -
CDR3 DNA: TGTGCCAGCAGTATAGCGGGAGGGCCTATCTCCTACAATGAGCAGTTCTTC
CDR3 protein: CASSIAGGPISYNEQFF

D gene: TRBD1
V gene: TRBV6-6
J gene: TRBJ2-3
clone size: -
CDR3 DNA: TGTGCCAGCAGTCGGGGATATTGGGACAGCAGCACAGATACGCAGTATTTT
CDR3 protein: CASSRGYWDSSTDTQYF

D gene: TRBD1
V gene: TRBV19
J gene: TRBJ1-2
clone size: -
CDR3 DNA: TGTGCCAGTAGTCGGGACAGGGGGCCTGGCGGCTATGGCTACACCTTC
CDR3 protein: CASSRDRGPGGYGYTF

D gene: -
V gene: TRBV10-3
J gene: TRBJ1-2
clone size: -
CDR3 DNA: TGTGCCATCAGTGAGTCCGAGTATGGCTACACCTTC
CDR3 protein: CAISESEYGYTF

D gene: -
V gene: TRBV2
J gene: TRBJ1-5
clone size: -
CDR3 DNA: TGTGCCAGCGGGAGTGAAGGCAATCAGCCCCAGCATTTT
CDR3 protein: CASGSEGNQPQHF

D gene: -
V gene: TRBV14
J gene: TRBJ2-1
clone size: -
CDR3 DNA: TGTGCCAGCAGCCAAGGGCCATACAATGAGCAGTTCTTC
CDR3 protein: CASSQGPYNEQFF

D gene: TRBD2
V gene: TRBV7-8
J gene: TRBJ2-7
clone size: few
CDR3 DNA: TGTGCCAGCAGCTTAGCGCGGCGACTAGCGGGGAATACGGGGCAGTACTTC
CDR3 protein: CASSLARRLAGNTGQYF

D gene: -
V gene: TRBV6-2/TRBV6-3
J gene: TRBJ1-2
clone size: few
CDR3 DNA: TGTGCCAGCAGTCAGATTCACGTTAACTATGGCTACACCTTC
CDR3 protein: CASSQIHVNYGYTF

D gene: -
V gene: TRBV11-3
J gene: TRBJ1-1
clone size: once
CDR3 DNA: TGTGCCAGCAGCCCGGGAGGGAAAACTGAAGCTTTCTTT
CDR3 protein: CASSPGGKTEAFF

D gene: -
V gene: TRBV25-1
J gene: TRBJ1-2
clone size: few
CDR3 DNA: TGTGCCAGCAGTGGCCATTGGCAGGGCTATGGCTACACCTTC
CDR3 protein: CASSGHWQGYGYTF

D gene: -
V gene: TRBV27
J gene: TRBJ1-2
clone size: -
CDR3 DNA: TGTGCCAGCAGCCTACATGAGGACTATGGCTACACCTTC
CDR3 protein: CASSLHEDYGYTF

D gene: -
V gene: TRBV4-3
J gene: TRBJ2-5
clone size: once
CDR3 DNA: TGCGCCAGCAGCCAAGAGATCCGGGGAGAAGAGACCCAGTACTTC
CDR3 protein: CASSQEIRGEETQYF

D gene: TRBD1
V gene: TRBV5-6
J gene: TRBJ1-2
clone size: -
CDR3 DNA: TGTGCCAGCAGTCCTCCGGGACAGGGGGCGCAAGTGATGGATGGCTACACCTTC
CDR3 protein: CASSPPGQGAQVMDGYTF

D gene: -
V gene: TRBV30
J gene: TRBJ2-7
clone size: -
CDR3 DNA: TGTGCCTGGAGTGGCGGCTCCTACGAGCAGTACTTC
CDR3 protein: CAWSGGSYEQYF

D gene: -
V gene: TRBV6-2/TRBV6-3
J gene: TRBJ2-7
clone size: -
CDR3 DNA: TGTGCCAGCAGTTACCCCGGACAGTTGAGCTCCTACGAGCAGTACTTC
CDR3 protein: CASSYPGQLSSYEQYF

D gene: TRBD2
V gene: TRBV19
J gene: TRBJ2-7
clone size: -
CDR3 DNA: TGTGCCAGTAGTTCCCATAGCGGGACGAGCTCCTACGAGCAGTACTTC
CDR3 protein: CASSSHSGTSSYEQYF

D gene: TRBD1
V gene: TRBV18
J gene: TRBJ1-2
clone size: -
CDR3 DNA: TGTGCCAGCTCACCGGACAGGGATTACTATGGCTACACCTTC
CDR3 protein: CASSPDRDYYGYTF

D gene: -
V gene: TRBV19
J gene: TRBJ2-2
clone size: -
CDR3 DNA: TGTGCCAGTTGCCAGGGGCCCAACACCGGGGAGCTGTTTTTT
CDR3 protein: CASCQGPNTGELFF

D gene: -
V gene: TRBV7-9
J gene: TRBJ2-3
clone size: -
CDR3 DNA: TGTGCCAGCAGCTCCTCAGCGGTCGGTGGCGGAGATACGCAGTATTTT
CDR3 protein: CASSSSAVGGGDTQYF

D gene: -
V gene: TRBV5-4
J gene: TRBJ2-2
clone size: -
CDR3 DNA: TGTGCCAGCAGCTTACAGGGTTCGACTCTCACCGGGGAGCTGTTTTTT
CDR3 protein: CASSLQGSTLTGELFF

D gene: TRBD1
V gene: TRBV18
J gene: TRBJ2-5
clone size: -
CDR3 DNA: TGTGCCAGCTCACAAGGACAGGGCCAAGAGACCCAGTACTTC
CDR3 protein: CASSQGQGQETQYF

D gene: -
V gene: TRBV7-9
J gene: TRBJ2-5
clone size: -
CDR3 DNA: TGTGCCAGCAGCTTAGCGAGTGAGACCCAGTACTTC
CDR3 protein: CASSLASETQYF

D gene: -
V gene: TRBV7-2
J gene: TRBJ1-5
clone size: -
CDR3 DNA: TGTGCCAGCAGCTTAGAGTCTGAGGGTCAGCCCCAGCATTTT
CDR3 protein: CASSLESEGQPQHF

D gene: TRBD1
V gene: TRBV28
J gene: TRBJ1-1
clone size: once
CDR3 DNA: TGTGCCAGCAATCAACAGGGGGGCGCCACTGAAGCTTTCTTT
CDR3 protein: CASNQQGGATEAFF

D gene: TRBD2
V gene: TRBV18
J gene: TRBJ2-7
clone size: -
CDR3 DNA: TGTGCCAGCTCACCTAACAGCGGGACGGGCTCCTACGAGCAGTACTTC
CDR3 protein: CASSPNSGTGSYEQYF

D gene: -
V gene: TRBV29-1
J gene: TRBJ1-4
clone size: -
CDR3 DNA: TGCAGCGTTGAACAAGATCCGAGTGAAAAACTGTTTTTT
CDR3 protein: CSVEQDPSEKLFF

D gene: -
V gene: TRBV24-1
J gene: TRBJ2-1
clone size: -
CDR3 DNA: TGTGCCACCAGTGATTTAGGCCAGGGGAACGATGAGCAGTTCTTC
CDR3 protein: CATSDLGQGNDEQFF

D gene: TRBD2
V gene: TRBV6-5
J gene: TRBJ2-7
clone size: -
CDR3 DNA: TGTGCCAGCAGTTACCGGGCTAGCGGGCTAACCTACGAGCAGTACTTC
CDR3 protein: CASSYRASGLTYEQYF

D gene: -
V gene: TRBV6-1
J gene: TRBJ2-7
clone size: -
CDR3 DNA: TGTGCCAGCAGTGAACGGCGGGGTGGGGAGCAGTACTTC
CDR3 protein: CASSERRGGEQYF

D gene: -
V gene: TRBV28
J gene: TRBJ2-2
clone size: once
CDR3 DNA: TGTGCCAGCAGTATTGGAGTCGGGGAGCTGTTTTTT
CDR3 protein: CASSIGVGELFF

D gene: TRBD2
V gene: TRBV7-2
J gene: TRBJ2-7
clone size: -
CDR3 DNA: TGTGCCAGCAGCTTAGGCGGGGGTGAGGTTTCCGAGCAGTACTTC
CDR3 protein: CASSLGGGEVSEQYF

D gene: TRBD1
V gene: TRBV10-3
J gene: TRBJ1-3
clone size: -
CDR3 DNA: TGTGCCATCAGAGAAACAGGGGGCAGCCCTGGAAACACCATATATTTT
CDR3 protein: CAIRETGGSPGNTIYF

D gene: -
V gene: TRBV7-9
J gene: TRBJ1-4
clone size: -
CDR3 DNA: TGTGCCAGCAGCCCTCCATGGGGGGTCCGAGAAAAACTGTTTTTT
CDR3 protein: CASSPPWGVREKLFF